A selection of T cell receptor beta chains follows, all from one sample in a study of CD8 T cells in ankylosing spondylitis. TCRdb reprocessed the 5' RACE reads with MiXCR, giving one entry per CDR3 protein. The table lists 250,000 to 350,000 distinct CDR3 sequences, roughly 20% of them singletons. The sequencing sample was made of blood, either unsorted or a sorted T cell fraction (not recorded which). These TCRs come from a male donor with ankylosing spondylitis or in good health (not recorded which). CDR3s include the opening cysteine and the closing phenylalanine or tryptophan. The D gene is left open where the match is weak. A clone size is listed for some rows: how often the clone was seen (once, few, many), or a class if it is expanded.

J | D | V | size | CDR3 | DNA
TRBJ1-6 | . | TRBV2 | . | CASSDSQGPPLHF | TGTGCCAGCAGTGACTCTCAGGGTCCACCCCTCCACTTT
TRBJ2-1 | . | TRBV11-2 | . | CASSLIRDGDEQFF | TGTGCCAGCAGCTTAATCAGGGATGGGGATGAGCAGTTCTTC
TRBJ2-1 | TRBD2 | TRBV12-3/TRBV12-4 | few | CASSRGGLALNNEQFF | TGTGCCAGCAGCCGAGGGGGACTAGCGCTTAACAATGAGCAGTTCTTC
TRBJ1-1 | . | TRBV29-1 | . | CSAQVNTEAFF | TGCAGCGCACAGGTGAACACTGAAGCTTTCTTT
TRBJ2-1 | TRBD1 | TRBV7-6 | few | CASSLIDRAGNEQFF | TGTGCCAGCAGCTTAATTGACAGGGCGGGCAATGAGCAGTTCTTC
TRBJ1-4 | . | TRBV10-3 | few | CAISEYGTPDEKLFF | TGTGCCATCAGTGAGTACGGGACACCAGATGAAAAACTGTTTTTT
TRBJ2-3 | TRBD1 | TRBV2 | . | CASKRTGITDTQYF | TGTGCCAGCAAAAGGACAGGGATCACAGATACGCAGTATTTT
TRBJ2-3 | TRBD1 | TRBV9 | few | CASSLRTGGPDTQYF | TGTGCCAGCAGCTTACGGACAGGGGGCCCAGATACGCAGTATTTT
TRBJ1-1 | . | TRBV10-1 | . | CASRLAGDTEAFF | TGCGCCAGCAGACTAGCAGGGGACACTGAAGCTTTCTTT
TRBJ2-1 | . | TRBV6-1 | few | CASSEALKGGRDNEQFF | TGTGCCAGCAGTGAAGCGCTTAAGGGGGGCCGGGACAATGAGCAGTTCTTC
TRBJ2-3 | . | TRBV10-3 | many | CAISDTVGTQYF | TGTGCCATCAGTGACACAGTGGGTACGCAGTATTTT
TRBJ2-3 | . | TRBV20-1 | few | CSARLSGPTDTQYF | TGCAGTGCTAGGCTCTCGGGGCCCACAGATACGCAGTATTTT
TRBJ2-1 | . | TRBV4-2 | few | CASSPSSDLYNEQFF | TGTGCCAGCAGCCCGTCCAGCGACCTCTACAATGAGCAGTTCTTC
TRBJ1-1 | . | TRBV20-1 | . | CSAYTGTEAFF | TGCAGTGCTTATACCGGGACAGAAGCTTTCTTT
TRBJ2-3 | . | TRBV5-6 | . | CASSLGRVGSTDTQYF | TGTGCCAGCAGCCTGGGTCGTGTGGGTAGCACAGATACGCAGTATTTT
TRBJ2-3 | . | TRBV29-1 | many | CSAWTDTQYF | TGCAGCGCCTGGACAGATACGCAGTATTTT
TRBJ1-6 | . | TRBV5-1 | few | CASSLGQSRTSPLHF | TGCGCCAGCAGCTTGGGGCAATCCCGCACCTCACCCCTCCACTTT
TRBJ2-5 | . | TRBV12-3/TRBV12-4 | few | CASKGPAETQYF | TGTGCCAGCAAGGGGCCGGCAGAGACCCAGTACTTC
TRBJ2-5 | TRBD1 | TRBV5-6 | . | CASSLAQGASPETQYF | TGTGCCAGCAGCTTGGCCCAGGGGGCTTCGCCAGAGACCCAGTACTTC
TRBJ2-3 | . | TRBV5-1 | . | CATSHRDSGDTQYF | TGCGCCACCAGTCACAGGGACTCGGGGGATACGCAGTATTTT
TRBJ2-2 | . | TRBV5-1 | . | CASSLPAGTGELFF | TGCGCCAGCAGCTTGCCGGCTGGGACCGGGGAGCTGTTTTTT
TRBJ2-2 | TRBD2 | TRBV5-1 | few | CASSFFSPTSGGNTGELFF | TGCGCCAGCAGCTTCTTTTCCCCAACTAGCGGGGGGAACACCGGGGAGCTGTTTTTT
TRBJ2-1 | TRBD2 | TRBV18 | few | CASSPGVGGRAYNEQFF | TGTGCCAGCTCACCAGGGGTCGGCGGGAGAGCCTACAATGAGCAGTTCTTC
TRBJ2-5 | TRBD2 | TRBV20-1 | few | CSASGGLAGVVETQYF | TGCAGTGCTAGTGGAGGACTAGCGGGAGTTGTGGAGACCCAGTACTTC
TRBJ2-1 | . | TRBV2 | few | CASSEGVDEQFF | TGTGCCAGCAGTGAAGGGGTCGATGAGCAGTTCTTC
TRBJ1-5 | . | TRBV20-1 | few | CSARDEGDQPQHF | TGCAGTGCTAGAGATGAGGGGGATCAGCCCCAGCATTTT
TRBJ2-3 | . | TRBV11-2 | few | CASSLQVSTDTQYF | TGTGCCAGCAGCTTACAAGTATCCACAGATACGCAGTATTTT
TRBJ1-6 | TRBD1 | TRBV4-2 | few | CASSQDISTGGNSPLHF | TGTGCCAGCAGCCAAGATATTTCGACAGGGGGTAATTCACCCCTCCACTTT
TRBJ1-3 | . | TRBV12-3/TRBV12-4 | . | CASSPRLPDSGNTIYF | TGTGCCAGCAGTCCCCGACTCCCAGACTCTGGAAACACCATATATTTT
TRBJ2-2 | . | TRBV13 | . | CASSLTGSGELFF | TGTGCCAGCAGCTTAACGGGTTCCGGGGAGCTGTTTTTT
TRBJ2-1 | TRBD2 | TRBV24-1 | few | CATSDYSTSGGYNEQFF | TGTGCCACCAGTGACTATAGTACTAGCGGGGGTTACAATGAGCAGTTCTTC
TRBJ1-3 | . | TRBV5-5 | few | CASRAGSSGNTIYF | TGTGCCAGCAGAGCAGGGAGCTCTGGAAACACCATATATTTT
TRBJ2-1 | . | TRBV5-6 | many | CASSLGRGPYNEQFF | TGTGCCAGCAGCTTGGGGAGGGGGCCCTACAATGAGCAGTTCTTC